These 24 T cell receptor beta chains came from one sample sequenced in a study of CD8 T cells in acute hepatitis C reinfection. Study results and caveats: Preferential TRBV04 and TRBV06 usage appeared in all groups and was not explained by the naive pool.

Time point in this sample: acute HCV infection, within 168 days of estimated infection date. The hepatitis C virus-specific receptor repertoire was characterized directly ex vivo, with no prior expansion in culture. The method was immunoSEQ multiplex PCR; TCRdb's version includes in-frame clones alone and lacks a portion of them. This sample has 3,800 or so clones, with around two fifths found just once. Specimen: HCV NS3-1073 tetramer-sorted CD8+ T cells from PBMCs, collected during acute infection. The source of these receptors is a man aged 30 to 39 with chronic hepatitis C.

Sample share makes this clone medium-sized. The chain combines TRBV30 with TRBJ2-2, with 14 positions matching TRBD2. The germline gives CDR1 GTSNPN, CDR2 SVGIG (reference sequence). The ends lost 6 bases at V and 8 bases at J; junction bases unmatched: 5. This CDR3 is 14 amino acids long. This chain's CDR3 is CACGTSGRIGELFF. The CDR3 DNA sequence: TGTGCCTGTGGGACTAGCGGGAGAATTGGGGAGCTGTTTTTT.

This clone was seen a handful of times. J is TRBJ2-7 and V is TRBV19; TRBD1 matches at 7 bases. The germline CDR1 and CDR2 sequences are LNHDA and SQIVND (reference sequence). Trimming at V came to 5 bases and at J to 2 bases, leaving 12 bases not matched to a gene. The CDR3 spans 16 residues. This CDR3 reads CASSPGSTGAPYEQYF. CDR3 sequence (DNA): TGTGCCAGTAGTCCGGGTTCCACAGGGGCACCCTACGAGCAGTACTTC.

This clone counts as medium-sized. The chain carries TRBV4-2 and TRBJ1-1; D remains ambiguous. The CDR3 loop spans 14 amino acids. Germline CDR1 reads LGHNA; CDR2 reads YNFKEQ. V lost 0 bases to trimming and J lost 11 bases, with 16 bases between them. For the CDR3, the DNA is TGTGCCAGCAGCCAAGAACAAGGGCCTCTTCCCGCTTTCTTT. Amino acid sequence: CASSQEQGPLPAFF.

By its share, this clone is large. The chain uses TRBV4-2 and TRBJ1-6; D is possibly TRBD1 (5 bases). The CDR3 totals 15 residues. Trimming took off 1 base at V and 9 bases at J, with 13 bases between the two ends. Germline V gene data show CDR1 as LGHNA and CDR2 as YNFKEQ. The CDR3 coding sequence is TGTGCCAGCAGCCAAGTACAGGAGGAAGGTTCACCCCTCCACTTT. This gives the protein CASSQVQEEGSPLHF.

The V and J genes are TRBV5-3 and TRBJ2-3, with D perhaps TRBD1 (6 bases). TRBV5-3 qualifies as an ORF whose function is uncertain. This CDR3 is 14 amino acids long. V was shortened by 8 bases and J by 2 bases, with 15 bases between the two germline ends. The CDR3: CASSPWDNTDTQYF. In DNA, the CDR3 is TGTGCCAGCAGCCCCTGGGACAACACAGATACGCAGTATTTT.

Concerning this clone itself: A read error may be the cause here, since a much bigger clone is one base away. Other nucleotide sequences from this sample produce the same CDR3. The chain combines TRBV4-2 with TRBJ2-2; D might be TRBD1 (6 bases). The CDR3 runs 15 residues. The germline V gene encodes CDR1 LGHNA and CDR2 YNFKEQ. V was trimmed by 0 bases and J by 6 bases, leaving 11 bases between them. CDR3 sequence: CASSQEVGAPGELFF. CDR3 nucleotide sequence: TGTGCCAGCAGCCAAGAGGTGGGGGCGCCCGGGGAGCTGTTTTTT.

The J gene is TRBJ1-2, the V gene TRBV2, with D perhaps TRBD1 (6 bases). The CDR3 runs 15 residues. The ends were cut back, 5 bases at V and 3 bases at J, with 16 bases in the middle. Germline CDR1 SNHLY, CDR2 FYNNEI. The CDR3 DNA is TGTGCCAGCAGTTACGATACAGGGCTTGACTATGGCTACACCTTC. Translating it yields CASSYDTGLDYGYTF.

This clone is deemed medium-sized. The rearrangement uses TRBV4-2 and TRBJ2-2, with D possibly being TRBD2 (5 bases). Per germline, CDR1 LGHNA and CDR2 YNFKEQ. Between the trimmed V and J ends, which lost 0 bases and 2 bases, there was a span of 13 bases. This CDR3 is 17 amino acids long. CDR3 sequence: CASSQEPEAPNTGELFF. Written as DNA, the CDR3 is TGTGCCAGCAGCCAAGAGCCGGAGGCTCCCAACACCGGGGAGCTGTTTTTT.

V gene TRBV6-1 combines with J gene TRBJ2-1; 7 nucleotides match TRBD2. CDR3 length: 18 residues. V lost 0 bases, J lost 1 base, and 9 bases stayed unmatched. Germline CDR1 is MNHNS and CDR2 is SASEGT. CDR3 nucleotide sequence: TGTGCCAGCAGTGAAGCGATGGTTGGGGGGGTTTCCTACAATGAGCAGTTCTTC. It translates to CASSEAMVGGVSYNEQFF.

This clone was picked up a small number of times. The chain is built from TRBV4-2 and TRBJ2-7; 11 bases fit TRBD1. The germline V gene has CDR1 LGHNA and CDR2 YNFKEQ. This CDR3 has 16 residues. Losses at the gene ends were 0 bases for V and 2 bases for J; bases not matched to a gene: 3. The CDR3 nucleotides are TGTGCCAGCAGCCAAGAAGGGACAGGGGGTCCCTACGAGCAGTACTTC. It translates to CASSQEGTGGPYEQYF.

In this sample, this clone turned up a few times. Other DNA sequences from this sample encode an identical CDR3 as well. The CDR3 DNA reads TGTGCCAGCAGCCAAGAAATGGCTAGCGGGGGTGGCGGGGAGCTGTTTTTT. It is translated as CASSQEMASGGGGELFF. The gene calls are TRBV4-2 and TRBJ2-2, with 10 bases lining up with TRBD2. The CDR3 runs to 17 residues. The germline V gene encodes CDR1 LGHNA and CDR2 YNFKEQ. The V segment lost 0 bases and the J segment 7 bases; nucleotides outside the gene matches: 8.

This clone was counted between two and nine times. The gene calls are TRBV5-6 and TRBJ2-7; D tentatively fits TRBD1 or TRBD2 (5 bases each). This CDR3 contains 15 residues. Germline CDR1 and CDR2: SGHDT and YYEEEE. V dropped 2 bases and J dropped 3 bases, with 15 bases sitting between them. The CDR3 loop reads CASSLTGQLYYEQYF. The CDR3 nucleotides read TGTGCCAGCAGCTTAACGGGGCAGTTATACTACGAGCAGTACTTC.

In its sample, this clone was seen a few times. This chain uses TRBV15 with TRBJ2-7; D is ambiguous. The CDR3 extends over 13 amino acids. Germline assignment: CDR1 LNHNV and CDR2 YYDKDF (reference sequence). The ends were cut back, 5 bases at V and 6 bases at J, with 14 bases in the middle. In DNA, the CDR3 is TGTGCCACCAGCTCACAAACGGGCCTCGAGCAGTACTTC. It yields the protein CATSSQTGLEQYF.

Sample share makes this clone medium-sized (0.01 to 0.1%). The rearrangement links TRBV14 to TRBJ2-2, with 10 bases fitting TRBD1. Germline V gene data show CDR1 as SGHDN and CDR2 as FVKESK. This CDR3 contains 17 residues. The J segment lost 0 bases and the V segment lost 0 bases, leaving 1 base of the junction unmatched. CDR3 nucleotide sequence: TGTGCCAGCAGCCAAGAGACAGGGGGCACGAACACCGGGGAGCTGTTTTTT. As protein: CASSQETGGTNTGELFF.

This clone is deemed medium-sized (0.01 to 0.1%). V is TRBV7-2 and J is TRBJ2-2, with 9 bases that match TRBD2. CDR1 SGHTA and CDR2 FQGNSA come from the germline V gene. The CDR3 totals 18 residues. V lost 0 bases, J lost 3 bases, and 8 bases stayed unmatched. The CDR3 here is CASSLAISGSPDTGELFF. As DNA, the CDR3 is TGTGCCAGCAGCTTAGCCATTAGCGGGAGTCCGGACACCGGGGAGCTGTTTTTT.

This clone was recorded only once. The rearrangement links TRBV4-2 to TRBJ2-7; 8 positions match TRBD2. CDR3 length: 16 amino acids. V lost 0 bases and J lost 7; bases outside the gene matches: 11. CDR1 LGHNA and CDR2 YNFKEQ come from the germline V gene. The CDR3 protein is CASSQELQRGLGEQYF. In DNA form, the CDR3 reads TGTGCCAGCAGCCAAGAATTGCAGCGGGGGCTTGGGGAGCAGTACTTC.

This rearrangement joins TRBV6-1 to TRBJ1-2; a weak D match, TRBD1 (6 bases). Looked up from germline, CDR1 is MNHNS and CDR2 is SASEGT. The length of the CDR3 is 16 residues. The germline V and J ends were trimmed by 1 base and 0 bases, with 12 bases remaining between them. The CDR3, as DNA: TGTGCCAGCAGTGAAGTGGCCAGGGGACCTAACTATGGCTACACCTTC. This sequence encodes CASSEVARGPNYGYTF.

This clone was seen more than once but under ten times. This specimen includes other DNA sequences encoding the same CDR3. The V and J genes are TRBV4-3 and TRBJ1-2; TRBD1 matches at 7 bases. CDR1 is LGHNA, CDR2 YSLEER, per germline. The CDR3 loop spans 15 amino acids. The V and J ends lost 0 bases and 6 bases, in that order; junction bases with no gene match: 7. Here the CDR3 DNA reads TGCGCCAGCAGCCAAGAGCCGACAGGGTTGGATGGCTACACCTTC. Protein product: CASSQEPTGLDGYTF.

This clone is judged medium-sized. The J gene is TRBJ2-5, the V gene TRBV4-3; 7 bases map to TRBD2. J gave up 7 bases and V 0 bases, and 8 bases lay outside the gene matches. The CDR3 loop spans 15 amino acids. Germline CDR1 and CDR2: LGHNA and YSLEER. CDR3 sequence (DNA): TGCGCCAGCAGCCAAGAACCTAGCGGCGTTGGGACCCAGTACTTC. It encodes CASSQEPSGVGTQYF.

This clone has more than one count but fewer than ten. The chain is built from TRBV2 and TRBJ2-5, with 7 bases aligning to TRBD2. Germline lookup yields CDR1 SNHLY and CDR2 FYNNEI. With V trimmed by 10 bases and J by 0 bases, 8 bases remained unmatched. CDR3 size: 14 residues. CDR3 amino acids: CATVRLADQETQYF. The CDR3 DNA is TGTGCCACCGTCCGTCTAGCGGACCAAGAGACCCAGTACTTC.

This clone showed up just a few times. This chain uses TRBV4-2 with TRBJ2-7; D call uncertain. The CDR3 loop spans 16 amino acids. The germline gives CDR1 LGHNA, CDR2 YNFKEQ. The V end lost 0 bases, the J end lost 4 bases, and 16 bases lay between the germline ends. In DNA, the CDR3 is TGTGCCAGCAGCCAAGAGGCTATGGGCGCCCCATACGAGCAGTACTTC. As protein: CASSQEAMGAPYEQYF.

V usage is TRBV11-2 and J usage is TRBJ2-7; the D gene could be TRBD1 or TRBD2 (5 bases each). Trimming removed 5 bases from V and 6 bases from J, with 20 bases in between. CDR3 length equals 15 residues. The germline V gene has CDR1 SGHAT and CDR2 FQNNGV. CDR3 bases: TGTGCCAGCAGCGCCGAATCGGGACCTTGGGGCGAGCAGTACTTC. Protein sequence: CASSAESGPWGEQYF. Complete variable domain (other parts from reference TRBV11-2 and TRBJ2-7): EAGVAQSPRYKIIEKRQSVAFWCNPISGHATLYWYQQILGQGPKLLIQFQNNGVVDDSQLPKDRFSAERLKGVDSTLKIQPAKLEDSAVYLCASSAESGPWGEQYFGPGTRLTVT.

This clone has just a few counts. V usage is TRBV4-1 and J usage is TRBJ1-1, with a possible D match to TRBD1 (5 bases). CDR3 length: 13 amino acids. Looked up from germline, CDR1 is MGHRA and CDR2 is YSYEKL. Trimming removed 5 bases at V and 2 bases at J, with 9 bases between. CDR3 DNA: TGCGCCAGCAGCACAGACAGAAACACTGAAGCTTTCTTT. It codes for CASSTDRNTEAFF.

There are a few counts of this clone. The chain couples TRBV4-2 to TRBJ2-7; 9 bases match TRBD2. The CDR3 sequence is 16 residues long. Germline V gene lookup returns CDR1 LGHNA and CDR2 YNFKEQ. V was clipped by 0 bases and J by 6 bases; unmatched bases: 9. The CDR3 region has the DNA TGTGCCAGCAGCCAAGAGGTAGCTAGCGGGATTGGCGAGCAGTACTTC. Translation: CASSQEVASGIGEQYF.